These 20 T cell receptor beta chains were sequenced from one sample in a study of PD-L1 blockade in urothelial cancer. Time point described: peripheral blood 6 weeks after treatment start. Sequenced by immunoSEQ multiplex PCR; TCRdb stores in-frame clones only, minus some. This sample has some 120,000 clones, with around 88% found just once. The sequenced sample was PBMCs, obtained around atezolizumab (anti-PD-L1) treatment. All receptors derive from a man aged 55 to 70 with urothelial cancer.

The chain has TRBV6-1 and TRBJ1-2; a possible D gene is TRBD1 (6 bases). The germline V gene has CDR1 MNHNS and CDR2 SASEGT. Trimming took off 6 bases at V and 4 bases at J, with 15 bases between the two ends. The CDR3 spans 14 residues. CDR3 amino acids: CASRLLGQPYGYTF. The CDR3 coding sequence is TGTGCCAGCAGACTATTAGGACAGCCCTATGGCTACACCTTC.

This clone was counted a single time. The J gene is TRBJ2-7, the V gene TRBV5-1, with D maybe TRBD2 (6 bases). CDR1 is SGHRS, CDR2 YFSETQ, per germline. The CDR3 loop spans 15 amino acids. The V gene lost 1 base and the J gene lost 3 bases, with 14 bases spanning the gap. The CDR3 loop is CASSLLGTRNYEQYF. The CDR3 DNA reads TGCGCCAGCAGCTTGTTAGGGACTCGGAACTACGAGCAGTACTTC.

The V and J genes are TRBV11-2 and TRBJ1-1; D is uncertain. Trimming removed 5 bases at V and 6 bases at J, with 19 bases between. The CDR3 is 15 residues long. The germline V gene encodes CDR1 SGHAT and CDR2 FQNNGV. This chain's CDR3 is CASSPSRAREAEAFF. CDR3 DNA sequence: TGTGCCAGCAGCCCGTCCCGGGCCCGGGAGGCTGAAGCTTTCTTT.

The CDR3 DNA reads TGTGCCAGCAAAAGGTTAAAGGGGATCACTGAAGCTTTCTTT. It encodes CASKRLKGITEAFF. V is TRBV6-4 and J is TRBJ1-1; possible D gene TRBD1, 5 bases. V was clipped by 7 bases and J by 4 bases, with 16 bases between them. The CDR3 spans 14 residues. Germline loops: CDR1 MRHNA, CDR2 SNTAGT.

The chain is built from TRBV7-9 and TRBJ1-2, with TRBD1 identical over 9 bases. V was clipped by 3 bases and J by 4 bases; unmatched bases: 6. Germline V gene data show CDR1 as SEHNR and CDR2 as FQNEAQ (reference sequence). This CDR3 comprises 15 residues. CDR3 nucleotide sequence: TGTGCCAGCAGCTTCACAGGGGGCCTAGCCTATGGCTACACCTTC. This encodes CASSFTGGLAYGYTF.

This chain links TRBV11-3 with TRBJ2-2; 7 nucleotides line up with TRBD1. CDR3 length equals 16 residues. CDR1 SGHNT and CDR2 YENEEA come from the germline V gene. The V segment lost 5 bases and the J segment 4 bases; nucleotides outside the gene matches: 10. CDR3 residues: CASSRQGNHPTGELFF. The CDR3, as DNA: TGTGCCAGCAGCCGACAGGGAAACCACCCCACCGGGGAGCTGTTTTTT.

The chain has TRBV7-2 and TRBJ1-1; 7 positions match TRBD1. From germline, CDR1 is SGHTA and CDR2 FQGNSA. The CDR3 sequence is 14 residues long. The ends lost 2 bases at V and 10 bases at J; junction bases unmatched: 10. The CDR3 DNA reads TGTGCCAGCAGCTTACAGGGGGTAGGGGAGAGAGCTTTCTTT. It codes for CASSLQGVGERAFF.

This chain links TRBV5-1 with TRBJ1-6; D perhaps matches TRBD1 (6 bases). V was cut by 1 base and J by 7 bases, with 9 bases left in between. This CDR3 comprises 14 residues. CDR1 is SGHRS, CDR2 YFSETQ, per germline. In DNA, the CDR3 is TGCGCCAGCAGCTTGACAGGGTCCAATTCACCCCTCCACTTT. Translation gives CASSLTGSNSPLHF.

The chain links TRBV2 to TRBJ1-5; D remains ambiguous. With 3 bases removed from V and 7 bases from J, the gap between germline ends came to 10 bases. This CDR3 is 13 amino acids long. Germline loops: CDR1 SNHLY, CDR2 FYNNEI. The CDR3: CASSERINQPQHF. The CDR3 nucleotides are TGTGCCAGCAGTGAGCGGATTAACCAGCCCCAGCATTTT.

The chain employs TRBV28 and TRBJ1-1; 7 bases are shared with TRBD1. Per the germline V gene, CDR1 is MDHEN and CDR2 is SYDVKM. The CDR3 totals 17 residues. The V segment lost 7 bases and the J segment 1 base; nucleotides outside the gene matches: 15. CDR3 nucleotide sequence: TGTGCCAGCACCACTATGGGTTTGACAGGGTCGAACACTGAAGCTTTCTTT. Encoded protein: CASTTMGLTGSNTEAFF.

The chain is built from TRBV27 and TRBJ2-5, with 8 positions matching TRBD2. CDR1 is MNHEY, CDR2 SMNVEV, per germline (reference sequence). The CDR3 has 15 residues. Trimming took 5 bases from V and 2 from J; bases not matched to a gene: 7. CDR3 in amino acids: CASSIIAGRQETQYF. CDR3 nucleotide sequence: TGTGCCAGCAGTATTATAGCGGGAAGACAAGAGACCCAGTACTTC.

This clone was found a few times. This chain joins TRBV10-3 and TRBJ2-3, with 10 bases fitting TRBD2. Germline assignment: CDR1 ENHRY and CDR2 SYGVKD. CDR3 size: 15 residues. V lost 6 bases and J lost 0; bases outside the gene matches: 3. The DNA for the CDR3 is TGTGCCATCAGGATTAGCGGGGGGAGCACAGATACGCAGTATTTT. This encodes CAIRISGGSTDTQYF.

This clone was detected only once. J is TRBJ1-1 and V is TRBV29-1; the match to TRBD1 covers 8 bases. Germline CDR1 is SQVTM and CDR2 is ANQGSEA. The trim removed 5 bases at V and 2 bases at J, leaving 10 bases unmatched. This CDR3 is 15 amino acids long. CDR3 loop: CSVRTRTGKNTEAFF. The CDR3 DNA reads TGCAGCGTTCGGACCCGGACAGGGAAAAACACTGAAGCTTTCTTT.

V usage is TRBV5-6 and J usage is TRBJ1-1, with D maybe TRBD1 (5 bases). The CDR3 length is 14 residues. Trimming pared 1 base from V and 4 bases from J, leaving 11 bases between. Germline V gene lookup returns CDR1 SGHDT and CDR2 YYEEEE. The CDR3 loop reads CASSLRGMFTEAFF. The CDR3 DNA reads TGTGCCAGCAGCTTGCGGGGGATGTTCACTGAAGCTTTCTTT.

The chain recombines TRBV6-5 with TRBJ2-1; tentative D call: TRBD1 (5 bases). The CDR3 consists of 15 residues. The V and J ends lost 2 bases and 0 bases respectively, with 8 bases between them. Germline CDR1 reads MNHEY; CDR2 reads SVGAGI. CDR3 in DNA: TGTGCCAGCAGTTACGCCAGGGCCTCCTACAATGAGCAGTTCTTC. Encoded protein: CASSYARASYNEQFF.

The chain carries TRBV6-4 and TRBJ1-5; D is ambiguous. V lost 4 bases and J lost 3, with 7 bases in between. This CDR3 has 13 amino acids. The germline V gene encodes CDR1 MRHNA and CDR2 SNTAGT. This CDR3 is CASSVGTNQPQHF. For the CDR3, the DNA is TGTGCCAGCAGTGTTGGCACCAATCAGCCCCAGCATTTT.

This chain connects TRBV28 to TRBJ1-5, with 8 bases lining up with TRBD1. Germline-derived CDR1 and CDR2 are MDHEN and SYDVKM. CDR3 length: 17 residues. The trim removed 7 bases at V and 0 bases at J, leaving 11 bases unmatched. The CDR3 coding sequence is TGTGCCAGCACTTCCGGGACAGGCCCCTATAGCAATCAGCCCCAGCATTTT. It is translated as CASTSGTGPYSNQPQHF.

V and J are TRBV6-5 and TRBJ1-2; no definite D call. The V gene's germline CDR1 is MNHEY and CDR2 SVGAGI. The CDR3 extends over 13 amino acids. With 4 bases removed from V and 8 bases from J, the gap between germline ends came to 14 bases. The CDR3 here is CASSSSTLRGYTF. CDR3 nucleotide sequence: TGTGCCAGCAGTTCGTCGACCTTGCGGGGCTACACCTTC.

A single count supports this clone. The chain combines TRBV7-9 with TRBJ2-7; D not certain. The V end lost 5 bases, the J end lost 3 bases, and 5 bases lay between the germline ends. The length of the CDR3 is 11 residues. Germline values: CDR1 SEHNR, CDR2 FQNEAQ (reference sequence). CDR3 amino acids: CASSRDYEQYF. The DNA of the CDR3 is TGTGCCAGCAGCCGAGACTACGAGCAGTACTTC.

This chain uses TRBV5-1 with TRBJ2-7, with TRBD2 identical over 7 bases. Germline loops: CDR1 SGHRS, CDR2 YFSETQ. The trim removed 2 bases at V and 2 bases at J, leaving 4 bases unmatched. CDR3 size: 14 residues. CDR3 amino acids: CASSLSGEAYEQYF. The CDR3 nucleotides are TGCGCCAGCAGCTTAAGCGGGGAAGCCTACGAGCAGTACTTC.